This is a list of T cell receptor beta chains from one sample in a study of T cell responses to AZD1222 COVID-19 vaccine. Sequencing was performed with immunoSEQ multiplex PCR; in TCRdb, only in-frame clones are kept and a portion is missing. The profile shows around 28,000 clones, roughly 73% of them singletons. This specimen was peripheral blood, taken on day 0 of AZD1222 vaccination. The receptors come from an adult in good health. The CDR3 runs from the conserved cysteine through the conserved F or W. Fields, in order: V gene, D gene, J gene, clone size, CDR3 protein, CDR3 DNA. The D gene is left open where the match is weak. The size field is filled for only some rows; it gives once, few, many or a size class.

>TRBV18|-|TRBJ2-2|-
CASSPRAGTGELFF
TGTGCCAGCTCACCACGCGCGGGCACCGGGGAGCTGTTTTTT
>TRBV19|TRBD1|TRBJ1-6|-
CASSDPGGARYSPLHF
TGTGCCAGTAGTGATCCAGGGGGCGCAAGGTATTCACCCCTCCACTTT
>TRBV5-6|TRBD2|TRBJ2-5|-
CASSKTSGVETQYF
TGTGCCAGCAGTAAGACTAGCGGGGTTGAGACCCAGTACTTC
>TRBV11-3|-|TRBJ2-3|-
CASSLMGARGTDTQYF
TGTGCCAGCAGCTTAATGGGGGCAAGGGGCACAGATACGCAGTATTTT
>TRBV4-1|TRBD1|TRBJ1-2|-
CASSSRQGGYTF
TGCGCCAGCAGCTCTCGACAGGGAGGCTACACCTTC
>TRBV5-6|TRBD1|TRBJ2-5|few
CASSYRTGAAQWGETQYF
TGTGCCAGCAGCTATAGGACAGGGGCCGCGCAGTGGGGGGAGACCCAGTACTTC
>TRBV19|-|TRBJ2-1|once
CASSPLSWDEQFF
TGTGCCAGTAGCCCCTTGTCCTGGGATGAGCAGTTCTTC
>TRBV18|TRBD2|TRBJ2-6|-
CASSPFASGPSSNSGANVLTF
TGTGCCAGCTCACCATTTGCTAGCGGCCCTTCTTCTAACTCTGGGGCCAACGTCCTGACTTTC
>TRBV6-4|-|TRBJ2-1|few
CASSDSYRRSYNEQFF
TGTGCCAGCAGTGACTCTTACAGAAGATCTTACAATGAGCAGTTCTTC
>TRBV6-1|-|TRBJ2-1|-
CASSDGPAYNEQFF
TGTGCCAGCAGTGACGGGCCGGCTTACAATGAGCAGTTCTTC
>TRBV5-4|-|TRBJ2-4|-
CASSSSQGVKNIQYF
TGTGCCAGCAGCTCGTCCCAGGGTGTCAAAAACATTCAGTACTTC
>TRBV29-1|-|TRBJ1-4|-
CSVGLATGKLFF
TGCAGCGTTGGCTTGGCAACAGGAAAACTGTTTTTT
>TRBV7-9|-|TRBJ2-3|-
CASSSLVDTQYF
TGTGCCAGCAGCTCATTAGTAGATACGCAGTATTTT
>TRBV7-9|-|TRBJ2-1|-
CASSSGRTRRNEQFF
TGTGCCAGCAGCTCGGGCCGAACCCGGCGCAATGAGCAGTTCTTC
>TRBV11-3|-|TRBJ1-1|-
CASSLDSGGMTEAFF
TGTGCCAGCAGCTTAGATTCGGGTGGGATGACTGAAGCTTTCTTT
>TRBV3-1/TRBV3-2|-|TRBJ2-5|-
CASTPGGGWETQYF
TGTGCCAGCACCCCTGGCGGGGGCTGGGAGACCCAGTACTTC
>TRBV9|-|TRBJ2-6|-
CASSTRVGLGANVLTF
TGTGCCAGCAGCACCCGGGTAGGGCTTGGGGCCAACGTCCTGACTTTC
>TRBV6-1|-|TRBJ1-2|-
CASSELKQLYGYTF
TGTGCCAGCAGTGAATTAAAACAGCTTTATGGCTACACCTTC
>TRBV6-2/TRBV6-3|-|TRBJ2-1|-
CASSYPLRSNEQFF
TGTGCCAGCAGTTACCCCCTCCGGTCCAATGAGCAGTTCTTC
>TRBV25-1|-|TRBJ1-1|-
CASGVRRDTEAFF
TGTGCCAGCGGGGTAAGGAGGGACACTGAAGCTTTCTTT
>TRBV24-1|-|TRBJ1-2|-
CATSEDTGYTF
TGTGCCACCAGTGAGGACACCGGCTACACCTTC
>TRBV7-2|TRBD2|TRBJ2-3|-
CASSLRTSGDTQYF
TGTGCCAGCAGCTTAAGAACTAGCGGGGACACGCAGTATTTT
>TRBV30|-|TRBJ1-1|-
CAWSFTGTPNTEAFF
TGTGCCTGGAGCTTCACCGGGACACCTAACACTGAAGCTTTCTTT
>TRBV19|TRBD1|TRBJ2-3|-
CASRTGGTDTQYF
TGTGCCAGTAGGACAGGGGGCACAGATACGCAGTATTTT
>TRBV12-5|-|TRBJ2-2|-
CASGKNGPRSGELFF
TGTGCTAGTGGTAAAAACGGACCCAGGTCCGGGGAGCTGTTTTTT
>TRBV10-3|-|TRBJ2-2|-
CATEQGGELFF
TGTGCCACCGAACAAGGAGGGGAGCTGTTTTTT
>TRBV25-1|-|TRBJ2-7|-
CASSEYPKNYEQYF
TGTGCCAGCAGTGAATACCCCAAGAACTACGAGCAGTACTTC
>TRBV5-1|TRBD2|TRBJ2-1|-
CASSPNEAGGGNEQFF
TGCGCCAGCAGCCCTAACGAAGCGGGAGGCGGCAATGAGCAGTTCTTC
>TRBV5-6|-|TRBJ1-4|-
CASSWALNEKLFF
TGTGCCAGCAGCTGGGCCCTTAATGAAAAACTGTTTTTT
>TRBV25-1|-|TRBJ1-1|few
CASSGFGEAFF
TGTGCCAGCAGTGGGTTCGGGGAAGCTTTCTTT
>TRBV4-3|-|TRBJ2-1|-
CASSQDFVYNEQFF
TGCGCCAGCAGCCAAGATTTCGTTTACAATGAGCAGTTCTTC
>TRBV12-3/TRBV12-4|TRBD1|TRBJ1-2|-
CASRFTTGTGYTF
TGTGCCAGCAGGTTTACGACAGGGACTGGCTACACCTTC
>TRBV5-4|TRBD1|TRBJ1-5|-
CASSPDRGGAQPQHF
TGTGCCAGCAGCCCGGACAGGGGGGGGGCTCAGCCCCAGCATTTT
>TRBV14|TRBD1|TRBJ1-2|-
CASSRRQGPNYGYTF
TGTGCCAGCAGCCGCCGACAGGGCCCTAACTATGGCTACACCTTC
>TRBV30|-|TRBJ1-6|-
CAWRGREEMRSYNSPLHF
TGTGCCTGGAGGGGGAGAGAAGAGATGCGTTCCTATAATTCACCCCTCCACTTT
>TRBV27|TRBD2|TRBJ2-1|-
CASSLRTSGVDEQFF
TGTGCCAGCAGTCTACGGACTAGCGGGGTCGATGAGCAGTTCTTC
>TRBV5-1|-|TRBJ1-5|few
CASSLAGHQPQHF
TGCGCCAGCAGCTTGGCGGGACACCAGCCCCAGCATTTT
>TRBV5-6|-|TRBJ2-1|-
CASSLTDNEQFF
TGTGCCAGCAGCCTCACGGACAATGAGCAGTTCTTC
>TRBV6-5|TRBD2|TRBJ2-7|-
CASSKRDGPYEQYF
TGTGCCAGCAGTAAGCGGGACGGACCCTACGAGCAGTACTTC
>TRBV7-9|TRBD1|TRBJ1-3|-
CASSLGQGNTIYF
TGTGCCAGCAGCTTAGGACAGGGGAACACCATATATTTT
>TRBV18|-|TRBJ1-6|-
CASSPRAVPLHF
TGTGCCAGCTCACCAAGGGCAGTACCCCTCCACTTT
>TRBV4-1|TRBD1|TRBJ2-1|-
CASSQVFGIGGTEQFF
TGCGCCAGCAGCCAAGTATTTGGCATAGGGGGCACTGAGCAGTTCTTC
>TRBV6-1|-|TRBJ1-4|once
CASSEAGDEKLFF
TGTGCCAGCAGTGAAGCAGGGGATGAAAAACTGTTTTTT
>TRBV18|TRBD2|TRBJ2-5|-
CASSRGGSGGQYF
TGTGCCAGCTCACGCGGCGGGAGTGGTGGCCAGTACTTC
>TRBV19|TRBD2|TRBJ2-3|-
CASRAGPQSTDTQYF
TGTGCCAGTAGAGCGGGGCCACAATCCACAGATACGCAGTATTTT